Presented here are 7 T cell receptor beta chains from one specimen sequenced in a study of blood T cell repertoires in COVID-19. TCRdb's table, derived via immunoSEQ multiplex PCR, lists solely in-frame clones and lacks some. The repertoire holds roughly 250,000 clones, 87% seen once, with roughly 6% in the top ten. Sequencing was carried out using PBMCs or T cells enriched from blood (not recorded which). These receptor sequences come from a woman under 40 with acute COVID-19.

V usage is TRBV9 and J usage is TRBJ1-2; a weak D match, TRBD1 (6 bases). Germline V gene sequence: CDR1 SGDLS, CDR2 YYNGEE. V gave up 0 bases and J gave up 3 bases, with 12 bases separating them. This CDR3 spans 15 amino acids. The CDR3 coding sequence is TGTGCCAGCAGCGTAGCTCAAACAGGGTACTATGGCTACACCTTC. It specifies CASSVAQTGYYGYTF. Supplemented by reference TRBV9 and TRBJ1-2, the full variable domain reads DSGVTQTPKHLITATGQRVTLRCSPRSGDLSVYWYQQSLDQGLQFLIQYYNGEERAKGNILERFSAQQFPDLHSELNLSSLELGDSALYFCASSVAQTGYYGYTFGSGTRLTVV.

The chain recombines TRBV15 with TRBJ1-1; unclear D gene. Germline V gene lookup returns CDR1 LNHNV and CDR2 YYDKDF (reference sequence). Trimming took off 1 base at V and 1 base at J, with 13 bases between the two ends. The CDR3 runs to 16 residues. The CDR3: CATSRAGVDKNTEAFF. The CDR3 nucleotides are TGTGCCACCAGCAGAGCGGGAGTGGATAAGAACACTGAAGCTTTCTTT. The entire variable domain, with the rest obtained from reference TRBV15 and TRBJ1-1, is as follows: DAMVIQNPRYQVTQFGKPVTLSCSQTLNHNVMYWYQQKSSQAPKLLFHYYDKDFNNEADTPDNFQSRRPNTSFCFLDIRSPGLGDTAMYLCATSRAGVDKNTEAFFGQGTRLTVV.

Notes on this clone: The identical CDR3 is also encoded by other nucleotide sequences in the sample. The V and J genes are TRBV18 and TRBJ1-2; TRBD1 agrees at 8 bases. In germline, CDR1 is KGHSH, CDR2 LQKENI. V was pared by 4 bases and J by 0 bases, with 1 base of the junction left unmatched. CDR3 length: 14 amino acids. The CDR3 DNA is TGTGCCAGCTCACTGGACAGGGCTAACTATGGCTACACCTTC. It codes for CASSLDRANYGYTF.

The chain joins TRBV10-3 to TRBJ1-2, with a possible D match to TRBD1 (5 bases). CDR1 and CDR2 from the germline V gene are ENHRY and SYGVKD. The CDR3 sequence is 14 residues long. The germline V and J ends were trimmed by 2 bases and 4 bases, with 11 bases remaining between them. Here the CDR3 reads CAISEGPGFYGYTF. CDR3 nucleotides: TGTGCCATCAGTGAGGGCCCAGGGTTCTATGGCTACACCTTC.

The rearrangement uses TRBV6-2 or TRBV6-3 and TRBJ2-7; a possible D gene is TRBD1 (6 bases). The length of the CDR3 is 13 residues. CDR1 is MNHEY, CDR2 SVGEGT, per germline. Trimming cost V 5 bases and J 5 bases, with 13 bases left between them. This CDR3 is CASSQNRENEQYF. The CDR3 DNA reads as TGTGCCAGCAGTCAAAACAGGGAGAACGAGCAGTACTTC.

The chain links TRBV6-1 to TRBJ1-3; 7 bases align to TRBD1. Germline CDR1 MNHNS, CDR2 SASEGT. Trimming removed 3 bases from V and 0 bases from J; junction bases left unmatched: 5. This CDR3 spans 16 amino acids. CDR3 sequence: CASSDGTANSGNTIYF. The DNA of the CDR3 is TGTGCCAGCAGTGACGGGACAGCTAACTCTGGAAACACCATATATTTT.

V is TRBV5-6 and J is TRBJ1-6, with 11 bases that match TRBD1. The junction had 6 bases not matched to a gene; V was cut back by 1 base and J by 9 bases. Germline V gives CDR1 SGHDT, CDR2 YYEEEE. This CDR3 has 16 amino acids. The CDR3 reads CASSLFRGQGVSPLHF. CDR3 bases: TGTGCCAGCAGCTTGTTCCGGGGACAGGGGGTTTCACCCCTCCACTTT.